What follows are 12 T cell receptor beta chains derived from one specimen sequenced in a study of vaccination effects on CD4 cells after COVID-19. The antigens for these receptors are not known. Subsequent to a culture period of 10 days, CD4+ T cells were isolated. Clones were read by immunoSEQ multiplex PCR, and TCRdb kept only the in-frame ones, dropping some. This sample has around 60,000 clones; approximately 80% occur once, and the top ten carry under 3.5%. The source was CD4+ T cells from PBMCs cultured without peptide, collected before COVID-19 vaccination. Receptors were obtained from a human donor who received a COVID-19 vaccine.

V usage is TRBV14 and J usage is TRBJ2-1; 11 bases fit TRBD1. Trimming took 1 base from V and 4 from J; bases not matched to a gene: 6. Per the germline V gene, CDR1 is SGHDN and CDR2 is FVKESK. The CDR3 length is 17 residues. CDR3 sequence (DNA): TGTGCCAGCAGCCAAGGTCCCGGGACAGGGGGATACAATGAGCAGTTCTTC. The encoded protein is CASSQGPGTGGYNEQFF. Together with reference TRBV14 and TRBJ2-1, the CDR3 gives the full variable domain: EAGVTQFPSHSVIEKGQTVTLRCDPISGHDNLYWYRRVMGKEIKFLLHFVKESKQDESGMPNNRFLAERTGGTYSTLKVQPAELEDSGVYFCASSQGPGTGGYNEQFFGPGTRLTVL.

The V and J genes are TRBV2 and TRBJ2-1; D is ambiguous. This CDR3 is 11 amino acids long. Between the trimmed V and J ends, which lost 5 bases and 7 bases, there was a span of 6 bases. Per germline, CDR1 SNHLY and CDR2 FYNNEI. CDR3 coding DNA: TGTGCCAGCAGTATGACAAATGAGCAGTTCTTC. The encoded protein is CASSMTNEQFF.

The chain has TRBV19 and TRBJ2-1, with 11 bases matching TRBD2. The CDR3 totals 16 residues. Germline lookup yields CDR1 LNHDA and CDR2 SQIVND (reference sequence). V gave up 4 bases and J gave up 9 bases; unmatched junction bases: 11. This chain's CDR3 is CASSTRPGLAEGEQFF. The DNA of the CDR3 is TGTGCCAGTAGTACCCGACCGGGACTAGCGGAAGGTGAGCAGTTCTTC.

The chain recombines TRBV6-1 with TRBJ1-1, with D possibly being TRBD1 (5 bases). Germline values: CDR1 MNHNS, CDR2 SASEGT. Deletions cut 2 bases from V and 4 bases from J, with 11 bases between. This CDR3 spans 14 amino acids. The CDR3 region is CASSELVQGTEAFF. The CDR3 DNA follows: TGTGCCAGCAGTGAATTGGTGCAGGGCACTGAAGCTTTCTTT.

This clone was counted only a few times. The chain couples TRBV7-2 to TRBJ1-2, with 9 bases that match TRBD1. Germline loops: CDR1 SGHTA, CDR2 FQGNSA. The CDR3 is 14 amino acids. The V segment lost 5 bases and the J segment 4 bases; nucleotides outside the gene matches: 5. The CDR3 protein is CASSRTGESYGYTF. In nucleotides, the CDR3 is TGTGCCAGCAGCAGGACAGGGGAAAGCTATGGCTACACCTTC.

This chain joins TRBV7-3 and TRBJ2-6, with 7 bases that match TRBD2. The ends lost 3 bases at V and 1 base at J; junction bases unmatched: 3. CDR3 size: 16 residues. CDR1 and CDR2 from the germline V gene are SGHTA and FQGTGA. CDR3 nucleotide sequence: TGTGCCAGCAGCTTGAGCGGGGCGTCTGGGGCCAACGTCCTGACTTTC. Amino acid sequence: CASSLSGASGANVLTF.

V gene TRBV3-1 (or the pseudogene TRBV3-2) combines with J gene TRBJ2-2, with D perhaps TRBD2 (5 bases). The germline V gene encodes CDR1 LGHDT and CDR2 YNNKEL (reference sequence). V was clipped by 11 bases and J by 4 bases, with 17 bases between them. The CDR3 length is 14 residues. This chain's CDR3 is CACTVAGGTGELFF. The DNA of the CDR3 is TGTGCCTGTACCGTGGCTGGAGGCACCGGGGAGCTGTTTTTT.

The chain uses TRBV7-9 and TRBJ2-1; 7 positions match TRBD1. The length of the CDR3 is 16 residues. V was pared by 4 bases and J by 8 bases, with 14 bases of the junction left unmatched. CDR1 is SEHNR and CDR2 is FQNEAQ in the germline V gene (reference sequence). CDR3 coding DNA: TGTGCCAGCAGCTCCCTCCGAAGGGGGCGGCAGCATGAGCAGTTCTTC. It codes for CASSSLRRGRQHEQFF.

This chain links TRBV5-1 with TRBJ2-5; 7 bases map to TRBD2. The CDR3 contains 14 residues. Losses at the gene ends were 3 bases for V and 5 bases for J; bases not matched to a gene: 7. CDR1 and CDR2 (germline): SGHRS, YFSETQ. CDR3 amino acids: CASSSGLEVETQYF. The CDR3 DNA sequence: TGCGCCAGCAGCTCCGGACTAGAGGTGGAGACCCAGTACTTC.

The J gene is TRBJ1-1, the V gene TRBV7-5; the D segment call TRBD1 is taken from the table without a DNA check. TRBV7-5 is a listed pseudogene. The CDR3 sequence is 17 residues long. The CDR3 loop is CARSPPGGRRSRTEAFF. CDR3 sequence (DNA): TGTGCCAGAAGCCCCCCAGGGGGGCGGAGGTCACGAACAGAAGCTTTCTTT.

The chain is built from TRBV24-1 and TRBJ2-5, with 8 bases that match TRBD1. The CDR3 totals 15 residues. Germline V lookup: CDR1 KGHDR, CDR2 SFDVKD. V lost 3 bases to trimming and J lost 1 base; unmatched junction nucleotides: 3. This CDR3 is CATSDVTGVQETQYF. CDR3 DNA sequence: TGTGCCACCAGTGATGTGACAGGGGTCCAAGAGACCCAGTACTTC.

This clone was seen more than once but under ten times. The J gene is TRBJ1-3, the V gene TRBV4-1; a weak D match, TRBD1 (5 bases). V shed 0 bases and J shed 0 bases, with 12 bases lying between them. Germline V lookup: CDR1 MGHRA, CDR2 YSYEKL. This CDR3 region has 17 residues. The CDR3 bases are TGCGCCAGCAGCCAAGATTTGGGGGAGGCCTCTGGAAACACCATATATTTT. Its protein is CASSQDLGEASGNTIYF.